These 13 T cell receptor beta chains share one sample of origin, sequenced in a study of shared clonotypes between healthy human individuals (dated by TCRdb to 2019 to 2021). Libraries were constructed by the immunoSEQ multiplex PCR assay. Drawn from immuneACCESS, this table holds only the in-frame rearrangements with V and J called that TCRdb kept. Clones are partly lost; checked studies trace under half to an unresolved V gene and leave the rest unexplained. The sample records about 530,000 clones, about 96% of which are singletons. The top ten constitute 0.05% to 0.07% of the sample. The specimen sequenced was naive CD4+ T cells sorted from blood. The sample's cell subset or site label, in plain terms: CD45RA+ positively selected. These receptors all stem from a woman in her twenties or thirties in good health.

On this clone itself: One end of the junction fails to match germline, which may point to a read error. The rearrangement uses TRBV13 and TRBJ1-2; D is unresolved. In germline, CDR1 is PRHDT, CDR2 FYEKMQ (reference sequence). This CDR3 has 15 amino acids. In nucleotides, the CDR3 is TGCGCCAGCAGCCAAGATGGGAACGCTAACTATGGCTACACCTTC. Protein sequence: CASSQDGNANYGYTF.

This sequence joins TRBV6-5 and TRBJ2-2; TRBD1 might be the D (5 bases). CDR3 length equals 15 residues. V was trimmed by 2 bases and J by 5 bases, leaving 12 bases between them. Germline CDR1 is MNHEY and CDR2 is SVGAGI. The CDR3 sequence: CASSYSPGITGELFF. CDR3 bases: TGTGCCAGCAGTTACAGTCCAGGGATAACCGGGGAGCTGTTTTTT.

The chain is built from TRBV2 and TRBJ1-5, with 8 bases identical to TRBD1. The CDR3 loop spans 16 amino acids. Germline V gene lookup returns CDR1 SNHLY and CDR2 FYNNEI. V lost 7 bases, J lost 1 base, and 9 bases stayed unmatched. The CDR3 spells CASIRDRSSSNQPQHF. CDR3 nucleotide sequence: TGTGCCAGCATAAGGGACAGGTCGTCGAGCAATCAGCCCCAGCATTTT.

The chain uses TRBV18 and TRBJ2-5, with 8 bases that match TRBD1. Near its end, the DNA agrees better with TRBJ2-7, so the J call may be wrong. This CDR3 has 13 amino acids. Per germline, CDR1 KGHSH and CDR2 LQKENI. CDR3 protein: CASSRTGKYEQYF. The CDR3 DNA reads as TGTGCCAGCTCTAGGACAGGGAAGTACGAGCAGTACTTC.

The rearrangement links TRBV18 to TRBJ2-7, with D possibly being TRBD1 (5 bases). V lost 4 bases to trimming and J lost 5 bases, with 15 bases between them. Per germline, CDR1 KGHSH and CDR2 LQKENI. This CDR3 has 14 residues. CDR3 in amino acids: CASSLQASRDEQYF. As DNA, the CDR3 is TGTGCCAGCTCACTTCAAGCGAGCAGGGACGAGCAGTACTTC. The variable domain in full, with the rest retrieved from reference TRBV18 and TRBJ2-7, is NAGVMQNPRHLVRRRGQEARLRCSPMKGHSHVYWYRQLPEEGLKFMVYLQKENIIDESGMPKERFSAEFPKEGPSILRIQQVVRGDSAAYFCASSLQASRDEQYFGPGTRLTVT.

This rearrangement joins TRBV28 to TRBJ2-7; no firm D call. The CDR3 contains 12 residues. Between the trimmed V and J ends, which lost 7 bases and 3 bases, there was a span of 10 bases. CDR1 is MDHEN and CDR2 is SYDVKM in the germline V gene. CDR3 protein: CASTGTFYEQYF. CDR3 DNA: TGTGCCAGCACCGGCACCTTCTACGAGCAGTACTTC.

This chain joins TRBV4-1 and TRBJ1-2; weak D call: TRBD1 (5 bases). CDR1 and CDR2 from the germline V gene are MGHRA and YSYEKL. V lost 0 bases and J 5 bases, leaving 7 bases between the germline ends. The CDR3 extends over 13 amino acids. CDR3 DNA: TGCGCCAGCAGCCAAGACAGGGTGTATGGCTACACCTTC. The encoded protein is CASSQDRVYGYTF.

The V gene is TRBV2, the J gene TRBJ1-1; D might be TRBD1 (6 bases). Between the trimmed V and J ends, which lost 7 bases and 0 bases, there was a span of 12 bases. Germline assignment: CDR1 SNHLY and CDR2 FYNNEI. CDR3 length equals 14 residues. CDR3 sequence reads: CASNLQGVNTEAFF. The CDR3 DNA reads TGTGCCAGCAACCTACAGGGAGTGAACACTGAAGCTTTCTTT.

The genes are TRBV6-6 and TRBJ2-3; 13 positions match TRBD2. This CDR3 has 14 amino acids. The germline CDR1 and CDR2 sequences are MNHNY and SVGAGI (reference sequence). The junction had 7 bases not matched to a gene; V was cut back by 8 bases and J by 8 bases. The CDR3 spells CASGLAGESGTQYF. The CDR3 nucleotides read TGTGCCAGCGGACTAGCGGGAGAGTCGGGTACGCAGTATTTT.

The V call is TRBV2, the J call TRBJ2-7, with a possible D match to TRBD1 (5 bases). CDR1 and CDR2 from the germline V gene are SNHLY and FYNNEI. The CDR3 runs 15 residues. Between the trimmed V and J ends, which lost 8 bases and 2 bases, there was a span of 19 bases. The CDR3 protein is CASPKTRDVTYEQYF. DNA of the CDR3: TGTGCCAGCCCAAAGACCAGGGATGTCACCTACGAGCAGTACTTC. Based on the CDR3 plus reference TRBV2 and TRBJ2-7, the full variable domain is EPEVTQTPSHQVTQMGQEVILRCVPISNHLYFYWYRQILGQKVEFLVSFYNNEISEKSEIFDDQFSVERPDGSNFTLKIRSTKLEDSAMYFCASPKTRDVTYEQYFGPGTRLTVT.

The chain joins TRBV10-3 to TRBJ2-7; TRBD1 matches at 7 bases. The germline gives CDR1 ENHRY, CDR2 SYGVKD. The CDR3 extends over 15 amino acids. Trimming removed 2 bases from V and 3 bases from J; junction bases left unmatched: 7. CDR3 sequence: CAISEDPGQHYEQYF. The CDR3 DNA follows: TGTGCCATCAGTGAGGATCCGGGACAGCACTACGAGCAGTACTTC.

CDR3 nucleotide sequence: TGTGCCAGCACCTTTCTAGCGGGAGGAGCCTACGAGCAGTACTTC. This translates into CASTFLAGGAYEQYF. The genes are TRBV28 and TRBJ2-7; 11 bases map to TRBD2. CDR1 is MDHEN and CDR2 is SYDVKM in the germline V gene. J gave up 2 bases and V 7 bases, and 7 bases lay outside the gene matches. The CDR3 has 15 residues.

V usage is TRBV5-1 and J usage is TRBJ2-5, with 8 bases that match TRBD2. Germline V gives CDR1 SGHRS, CDR2 YFSETQ. V lost 4 bases, J lost 2 bases, and 4 bases stayed unmatched. The CDR3 is 14 residues long. DNA of the CDR3: TGCGCCAGCAGCCCACCTAGCGGGCAAGAGACCCAGTACTTC. It is translated as CASSPPSGQETQYF.